These 32 T cell receptor beta chains were sequenced from one sample in a study of cytomegalovirus exposure and HLA in healthy donors. TCRdb keeps only in-frame clones here, not all; method: immunoSEQ multiplex PCR. The sample holds about 250,000 clones; roughly 87% are singletons and the top ten take around 12%. The material sequenced was PBMCs. These receptor sequences come from a man between 18 and 35 years old in good health and CMV-seropositive.

CDR3 in DNA: TGTGCCAGCAGATCGGCGGGTGTAGGTAACGGCTACACCTTC. Residues: CASRSAGVGNGYTF. The genes are TRBV7-9 and TRBJ1-2; D is uncertain. The CDR3 length is 14 residues. The germline V gene encodes CDR1 SEHNR and CDR2 FQNEAQ (reference sequence). Trimming pared 6 bases from V and 8 bases from J, leaving 19 bases between.

V is TRBV28 and J is TRBJ2-4; the D is unclear. Germline assignment: CDR1 MDHEN and CDR2 SYDVKM. The CDR3 spans 14 residues. Trimming took off 2 bases at V and 0 bases at J, with 5 bases between the two ends. The DNA for the CDR3 is TGTGCCAGCAGTTTAAGTTTAGCCAAAAACATTCAGTACTTC. Amino acid sequence: CASSLSLAKNIQYF.

The V and J genes are TRBV14 and TRBJ2-5, with 7 bases aligning to TRBD1. The CDR3 is 13 residues long. V shed 6 bases, J shed 5 bases, and the junction held 6 bases outside the gene matches. Germline CDR1 SGHDN, CDR2 FVKESK. CDR3 in amino acids: CASSKGAGETQYF. DNA for the CDR3: TGTGCCAGCAGTAAGGGGGCTGGGGAGACCCAGTACTTC.

In its sample, this clone was seen once. This rearrangement joins TRBV7-2 to TRBJ2-7; 11 nucleotides match TRBD2. There are 16 residues in the CDR3. Per germline, CDR1 SGHTA and CDR2 FQGNSA. The V gene end was trimmed by 2 bases and the J gene end by 2 bases; junction bases not matched to a gene: 5. In DNA form, the CDR3 reads TGTGCCAGCAGCTTAATCGGGACTAGCGGCCCCTACGAGCAGTACTTC. Protein: CASSLIGTSGPYEQYF.

This rearrangement joins TRBV5-1 to TRBJ2-5, with 10 bases identical to TRBD1. Germline lookup yields CDR1 SGHRS and CDR2 YFSETQ. J lost 4 bases, V lost 0 bases, and 6 bases had no gene match. The CDR3 is made up of 16 amino acids. CDR3 DNA: TGCGCCAGCAGCTTGGGATGGGACAGGGGTTTAGAGACCCAGTACTTC. It yields the protein CASSLGWDRGLETQYF.

The J gene is TRBJ1-4, the V gene TRBV5-1; D is undetermined. The CDR3 is 16 residues long. The V and J ends lost 4 bases and 5 bases respectively, with 18 bases between them. CDR1 is SGHRS and CDR2 is YFSETQ in the germline V gene. The CDR3: CASSLGGSITNEKLFF. CDR3 sequence (DNA): TGCGCCAGCAGCCTTGGAGGGTCAATTACAAATGAAAAACTGTTTTTT.

J is TRBJ2-7 and V is TRBV28; 12 nucleotides line up with TRBD2. Trimming cost V 6 bases and J 4 bases; bases outside gene matches: 4. The CDR3 covers 14 residues. Germline CDR1 MDHEN, CDR2 SYDVKM. CDR3 in DNA: TGTGCCAGCAGCCCGGGACTAGCGGGTTACGAGCAGTACTTC. Translation: CASSPGLAGYEQYF. Combining the CDR3 with reference TRBV28 and TRBJ2-7 gives the whole variable domain DVKVTQSSRYLVKRTGEKVFLECVQDMDHENMFWYRQDPGLGLRLIYFSYDVKMKEKGDIPEGYSVSREKKERFSLILESASTNQTSMYLCASSPGLAGYEQYFGPGTRLTVT.

CDR3 sequence (DNA): TGTGCTAGTGGTTTGGTACGTTGGGGGCTCAGCACTGAAGCTTTCTTT. Translated, it gives CASGLVRWGLSTEAFF. This sequence joins TRBV12-5 and TRBJ1-1; D is possibly TRBD1 (6 bases). With 0 bases removed from V and 4 bases from J, the gap between germline ends came to 15 bases. From germline, CDR1 is LGHNT and CDR2 FRNRAP. This CDR3 region has 16 residues. The whole variable domain, remainder taken from reference TRBV12-5 and TRBJ1-1, is DARVTQTPRHKVTEMGQEVTMRCQPILGHNTVFWYRQTMMQGLELLAYFRNRAPLDDSGMPKDRFSAEMPDATLATLKIQPSEPRDSAVYFCASGLVRWGLSTEAFFGQGTRLTVV.

V gene TRBV30 combines with J gene TRBJ1-5; TRBD1 matches 9 bases. Germline V CDR1 and CDR2: GTSNPN, SVGIG (reference sequence). The V segment lost 2 bases and the J segment 6 bases; nucleotides outside the gene matches: 8. There are 15 residues in the CDR3. The chain's CDR3 is CAWSRGTGQGQPQHF. Written as DNA, the CDR3 is TGTGCCTGGAGTCGGGGGACAGGGCAAGGTCAGCCCCAGCATTTT.

This chain uses TRBV27 with TRBJ2-7; 8 positions match TRBD1. V lost 2 bases and J lost 4; bases outside the gene matches: 13. The CDR3 is 17 amino acids. Germline CDR1 reads MNHEY; CDR2 reads SMNVEV (reference sequence). CDR3: CASSLRGTGGDRYEQYF. The CDR3 bases are TGTGCCAGCAGTTTAAGGGGGACAGGCGGAGACCGATACGAGCAGTACTTC.

The chain links TRBV5-1 to TRBJ1-1, with 10 bases lining up with TRBD1. V gave up 4 bases and J gave up 4 bases; unmatched junction bases: 10. This CDR3 contains 16 residues. Germline V gene lookup returns CDR1 SGHRS and CDR2 YFSETQ. The CDR3 nucleotides read TGCGCCAGCAGCCCCGCCGGGACAGGGGTTAGCACTGAAGCTTTCTTT. As protein: CASSPAGTGVSTEAFF.

The table lists this clone with a count of one. The chain joins TRBV10-1 to TRBJ2-1; D is uncertain. V was clipped by 4 bases and J by 7 bases, with 5 bases between them. Germline lookup yields CDR1 WNHNN and CDR2 SYGVQD (reference sequence). The CDR3 is made up of 11 amino acids. The chain's CDR3 is CASSAGNEQFF. The CDR3 DNA follows: TGCGCCAGCAGTGCCGGGAATGAGCAGTTCTTC.

Only one count was recorded for this clone. J is TRBJ1-1 and V is TRBV7-2; no reliable D call. The CDR3 totals 13 residues. Trimming left V 5 bases short and J 1 base short, with 8 bases between. CDR1 and CDR2 (germline): SGHTA, FQGNSA. The CDR3 loop reads CASSPQANTEAFF. CDR3 in DNA: TGTGCCAGCAGCCCTCAGGCGAACACTGAAGCTTTCTTT.

The rearrangement links TRBV4-2 to TRBJ1-4; D call uncertain. The V gene's germline CDR1 is LGHNA and CDR2 YNFKEQ. Between the trimmed V and J ends, which lost 0 bases and 2 bases, there was a span of 10 bases. The CDR3 runs to 16 residues. The CDR3 region is CASSQDKQGTNEKLFF. The CDR3 nucleotides read TGTGCCAGCAGCCAAGATAAACAAGGGACTAATGAAAAACTGTTTTTT.

CDR3 in DNA: TGCAGTGCTAGGAAAGAGACCCAGTACTTC. As protein: CSARKETQYF. The chain carries TRBV20-1 and TRBJ2-5; D is ambiguous. Trimming removed 3 bases at V and 3 bases at J, with 2 bases between. Per germline, CDR1 DFQATT and CDR2 SNEGSKA (reference sequence). CDR3 length: 10 residues.

The chain employs TRBV27 and TRBJ2-1; D uncertain. V shed 0 bases and J shed 10 bases, with 13 bases lying between them. The CDR3 runs to 14 residues. From germline, CDR1 is MNHEY and CDR2 SMNVEV (reference sequence). CDR3 sequence reads: CASSLSVGFMEQFF. The CDR3 bases are TGTGCCAGCAGTTTATCGGTCGGGTTTATGGAGCAGTTCTTC.

The chain recombines TRBV18 with TRBJ2-2; 11 nucleotides line up with TRBD2. Germline V gives CDR1 KGHSH, CDR2 LQKENI. The CDR3 has 16 amino acids. Trimming removed 1 base from V and 4 bases from J; junction bases left unmatched: 2. CDR3 nucleotides: TGTGCCAGCTCACCACGAACTAGCGGGAGCACCGGGGAGCTGTTTTTT. Amino acid sequence: CASSPRTSGSTGELFF.

The chain employs TRBV2 and TRBJ2-1; D is unclear. Trimming left V 6 bases short and J 5 bases short, with 17 bases between. This CDR3 contains 15 residues. In germline, CDR1 is SNHLY, CDR2 FYNNEI. CDR3 DNA: TGTGCCAGCAGCCCCTCCAGAAGGGCCGACAATGAGCAGTTCTTC. It translates to CASSPSRRADNEQFF.

On this clone itself: The junction does not match germline at one end; this may be a read error. This chain links TRBV5-4 with TRBJ2-2; 8 positions agree with TRBD1. CDR3 length: 15 residues. Germline V gene lookup returns CDR1 SGHNT and CDR2 YYREEE (reference sequence). DNA of the CDR3: TGTGCCAGCAGTTTGGGACAGGATGTCACCGGGGAGCTGTTTTTT. It codes for CASSLGQDVTGELFF.

The rearrangement joins TRBV5-5 to TRBJ1-2; D unclear. The CDR3 has 13 amino acids. V lost 1 base and J lost 2, with 6 bases in between. Germline V gene data show CDR1 as SGHKS and CDR2 as YYEKEE (reference sequence). CDR3 DNA: TGTGCCAGCAGCTTGTTTCAGAACTATGGCTACACCTTC. Its protein is CASSLFQNYGYTF.

The chain couples TRBV6-1 to TRBJ2-7; 9 bases map to TRBD1. Trimming at V came to 8 bases and at J to 6 bases, leaving 8 bases not matched to a gene. The CDR3 is made up of 13 amino acids. Germline V gene sequence: CDR1 MNHNS, CDR2 SASEGT. CDR3 sequence (DNA): TGTGCCAGCCCCGGCAGACAGGGGGGCGAGCAGTACTTC. This sequence encodes CASPGRQGGEQYF.

This clone appeared a single time. The gene calls are TRBV6-5 and TRBJ2-1; TRBD1 agrees at 8 bases. There are 12 residues in the CDR3. Germline V gene sequence: CDR1 MNHEY, CDR2 SVGAGI. V trimming: 2 bases; J trimming: 16 bases; junction bases outside the gene matches: 7. The CDR3 sequence: CASSYVGQGPFF. In nucleotides, the CDR3 is TGTGCCAGCAGTTACGTAGGACAGGGACCCTTCTTC.

CDR3 region: CASSSDSTEAFF. The CDR3 bases are TGTGCCAGCAGCTCCGACAGCACTGAAGCTTTCTTT. The V call is TRBV7-9, the J call TRBJ1-1; D possibly corresponds to TRBD1 (5 bases). V was cut by 4 bases and J by 4 bases, with 7 bases left in between. Germline V CDR1 and CDR2: SEHNR, FQNEAQ (reference sequence). The CDR3 contains 12 residues.

This chain joins TRBV2 and TRBJ1-1, with D possibly matching TRBD1 (6 bases). The CDR3 contains 15 residues. V was trimmed by 2 bases and J by 3 bases, leaving 13 bases between them. CDR1 and CDR2 from the germline V gene are SNHLY and FYNNEI. CDR3 nucleotides: TGTGCCAGCAGTGAACGGGGGCACTTATACACTGAAGCTTTCTTT. This translates into CASSERGHLYTEAFF.

Only a few counts were recorded for this clone. The V call is TRBV25-1, the J call TRBJ1-2; possible D gene TRBD1, 5 bases. Trimming shortened V by 2 bases and J by 2 bases, and 9 bases separated the two germline ends. The CDR3 length is 14 residues. The germline V gene has CDR1 MGHDK and CDR2 SYGVNS. Here the CDR3 DNA reads TGTGCCAGCAGTGAACTCTCAGGGAACTATGGCTACACCTTC. Residues: CASSELSGNYGYTF.

This clone has just one count. The gene calls are TRBV20-1 and TRBJ2-5; no clear D. The germline CDR1 and CDR2 sequences are DFQATT and SNEGSKA (reference sequence). The CDR3 consists of 11 residues. V lost 6 bases, J lost 5 bases, and 10 bases lay in between. DNA for the CDR3: TGCAGTGCGAGAACACGGGAGACCCAGTACTTC. Translation gives CSARTRETQYF.

The rearrangement joins TRBV28 to TRBJ2-7, with TRBD2 matching 12 bases. Germline V lookup: CDR1 MDHEN, CDR2 SYDVKM. The V segment lost 3 bases and the J segment 6 bases; nucleotides outside the gene matches: 9. This CDR3 contains 16 residues. CDR3 protein: CASSFPSTSGSGEQYF. CDR3 DNA sequence: TGTGCCAGCAGTTTCCCCTCGACTAGCGGGAGTGGCGAGCAGTACTTC.

This chain connects TRBV19 to TRBJ2-1, with unresolved D. The CDR3 sequence is 15 residues long. The V gene's germline CDR1 is LNHDA and CDR2 SQIVND (reference sequence). V was pared by 6 bases and J by 1 base, with 13 bases between. CDR3: CASSEGELSYNEQFF. The DNA for the CDR3 is TGTGCCAGTAGCGAAGGAGAGCTTTCCTACAATGAGCAGTTCTTC.

V gene TRBV5-4 combines with J gene TRBJ1-5; D unclear. V lost 3 bases, J lost 7 bases, and 8 bases lay in between. The CDR3 extends over 12 amino acids. CDR1 SGHNT and CDR2 YYREEE come from the germline V gene (reference sequence). CDR3 in amino acids: CASSSSRQPQHF. In DNA form, the CDR3 reads TGTGCCAGCAGCTCCTCGAGGCAGCCCCAGCATTTT.

The CDR3 coding sequence is TGTGCCACCAGCCGGCCAGTCTTAAACACTGAAGCTTTCTTT. Its translation: CATSRPVLNTEAFF. The chain is built from TRBV15 and TRBJ1-1; no reliable D call. The ends were cut back, 5 bases at V and 2 bases at J, with 12 bases in the middle. Germline loops: CDR1 LNHNV, CDR2 YYDKDF (reference sequence). The CDR3 covers 14 residues.

This chain links TRBV4-2 with TRBJ2-7; 14 nucleotides agree with TRBD2. The J segment lost 5 bases and the V segment lost 4 bases, leaving 10 bases of the junction unmatched. CDR3 length equals 17 residues. Germline CDR1 reads LGHNA; CDR2 reads YNFKEQ. Here the CDR3 DNA reads TGTGCCAGCAGCCGATTGGGACTAGCGGGAGACCCCAACGAGCAGTACTTC. It encodes CASSRLGLAGDPNEQYF.

This rearrangement joins TRBV6-4 to TRBJ2-3; the match to TRBD2 covers 10 bases. V was pared by 5 bases and J by 2 bases, with 4 bases of the junction left unmatched. Germline CDR1 MRHNA, CDR2 SNTAGT. The CDR3 sequence is 15 residues long. The CDR3 region has the DNA TGTGCCAGCAGTCGACTAGCGGGTATCACAGATACGCAGTATTTT. Protein: CASSRLAGITDTQYF.